The clone carrying this T cell receptor (beta chain) came up many times. The antigen is undetermined. The source of the sample is a study of human T cells and chemical hapten exposure. Study-wide context: Reading of the patch tests, which applied 0.01% DPC to the upper back, occurred at 6 days.

Regarding the study as a whole: While controls formed fewer of them, expanded TCRs formed significantly more large CDR3 similarity clusters. Patch test scores rose with PT1 expanded TCR counts, a positive correlation.

Time point of the sample: patch test 1, 2 weeks after DPC sensitization. Regarding treatment: therapeutic diphenylcyclopropenone sensitization with weekly scalp DPC. The germline V gene encodes CDR1 SQVTM and CDR2 ANQGSEA. Trimming cost V 6 bases and J 1 base, with 19 bases left between them. CDR3 length equals 15 residues. The library labeled individual cDNA molecules by adding unique molecular identifiers to them. TCRdb passed the RACE reads through MiXCR, listing each CDR3 protein once. This table has about 340,000 distinct CDR3 sequences, roughly 6.9% appearing once. The clonotype was recovered from a woman aged 18-29 years with alopecia areata. Some clones in this sample may be carry-over from other donors' samples. The sequences come from whole blood, collected in connection with sensitization to the hapten diphenylcyclopropenone (DPC). The V gene is TRBV29-1, the J gene TRBJ2-7, with a possible D match to TRBD2 (6 bases). The CDR3 loop is CSVSQWRDGSYEQYF. The CDR3 DNA is TGCAGCGTCTCCCAATGGAGGGACGGTTCCTACGAGCAGTACTTC.